A selection of T cell receptor beta chains follows, all from one sample in a study of OX40 agonist ivuxolimab in advanced cancers. Sequencing was performed with immunoSEQ multiplex PCR; in TCRdb, only in-frame clones are kept and a portion is missing. The sample comprises around 80,000 clones, around 87% of which are singletons, and 0.3% to 0.4% rests with the top ten. Sequencing used CD4+ or CD8+ T cells sorted from blood, obtained in a trial of the OX40 agonist ivuxolimab. The receptors here all came from an adult with an advanced solid tumor such as melanoma, head and neck, liver or kidney cancer. The CDR3 runs from the conserved cysteine through the conserved F or W. A D gene is named only where the DNA matches it firmly. Not all rows give a size; the values are once, few, many and, for expanded clones, a class.

d_call j_call v_call clone_size cdr3_aa cdr3_nt
TRBD2 TRBJ2-1 TRBV19 - CASSPGGAGWRNEQFF TGTGCCAGTAGCCCCGGGGGGGCTGGGTGGAGGAATGAGCAGTTCTTC
TRBD1 TRBJ2-2 TRBV5-1 - CASSPGQGIGELFF TGCGCCAGCAGCCCGGGACAGGGGATCGGGGAGCTGTTTTTT
TRBD1 TRBJ1-4 TRBV11-2 - CASSWGTGLGEKLFF TGTGCCAGCAGCTGGGGGACAGGGTTAGGTGAAAAACTGTTTTTT
- TRBJ1-1 TRBV2 few CASIDTMNTEAFF TGTGCCAGCATAGACACCATGAACACTGAAGCTTTCTTT
TRBD1 TRBJ2-6 TRBV28 - CASSSDRVASGANVLTF TGTGCCAGCAGTAGTGACAGGGTCGCCTCTGGGGCCAACGTCCTGACTTTC
- TRBJ1-1 TRBV19 - CASSILTSGGAAEAFF TGTGCCAGTAGTATATTGACGTCGGGGGGCGCGGCTGAAGCTTTCTTT
- TRBJ1-5 TRBV6-1 - CASSEMGGGSNQPQHF TGTGCCAGCAGTGAAATGGGGGGCGGGAGCAATCAGCCCCAGCATTTT
- TRBJ2-5 TRBV11-2 once CASSSRETQYF TGTGCCAGCAGCTCGAGGGAGACCCAGTACTTC
- TRBJ1-2 TRBV7-8 - CASSTRTLLETGYTF TGTGCCAGCAGCACCCGCACCCTACTTGAGACTGGCTACACCTTC
- TRBJ2-2 TRBV5-1 - CASSDGTGAMTGELFF TGCGCCAGCAGCGATGGAACGGGAGCGATGACCGGGGAGCTGTTTTTT
- TRBJ2-3 TRBV7-9 - CASRPGGSTDTQYF TGTGCCAGCAGACCAGGGGGGAGCACAGATACGCAGTATTTT
TRBD1 TRBJ1-6 TRBV6-6 - CASRRGQVVGNSPLHF TGTGCCAGCAGACGGGGACAGGTGGTGGGGAATTCACCCCTCCACTTT
- TRBJ2-5 TRBV5-1 - CASSLGGVHETQYF TGCGCCAGCAGCTTGGGAGGGGTGCATGAGACCCAGTACTTC
- TRBJ2-6 TRBV28 - CATTDRVSSGANVLTF TGTGCCACCACAGATCGCGTAAGCTCTGGGGCCAACGTCCTGACTTTC
- TRBJ2-3 TRBV7-8 - CASSLEGGLSTDTQYF TGTGCCAGCAGCTTAGAGGGCGGACTTTCTACAGATACGCAGTATTTT
TRBD2 TRBJ2-5 TRBV6-9 - CASSYSAGGRETQYF TGTGCCAGCAGTTACTCGGCGGGGGGGAGGGAGACCCAGTACTTC
TRBD2 TRBJ2-1 TRBV7-2 - CASSLIPLAGGPQFF TGTGCCAGCAGCTTAATCCCCCTAGCGGGAGGGCCCCAGTTCTTC
TRBD2 TRBJ2-3 TRBV6-6 - CASSYGGGTDTQYF TGTGCCAGCAGTTACGGGGGGGGAACAGATACGCAGTATTTT
- TRBJ2-2 TRBV10-2 - CASSEFSPANTGELFF TGCGCCAGCAGTGAGTTCTCACCCGCGAACACCGGGGAGCTGTTTTTT
- TRBJ2-1 TRBV6-1 - CASRQVGSSYNEQFF TGTGCCAGCAGACAGGTCGGAAGCTCCTACAATGAGCAGTTCTTC
- TRBJ2-7 TRBV6-5 - CASSPGPWAYEQYF TGTGCCAGCAGTCCGGGCCCTTGGGCCTACGAGCAGTACTTC
- TRBJ1-1 TRBV4-1 - CASSHEGTEAFF TGCGCCAGCAGCCATGAGGGGACTGAAGCTTTCTTT
- TRBJ1-5 TRBV18 once CASSPAGSGNQPQHF TGTGCCAGCTCACCGGCAGGGTCGGGCAATCAGCCCCAGCATTTT
TRBD2 TRBJ2-5 TRBV5-4 once CASSLGTPGLADQETQYF TGTGCCAGCAGCTTGGGAACCCCGGGACTAGCGGACCAAGAGACCCAGTACTTC
TRBD1 TRBJ1-2 TRBV6-6 - CASSSRQDRGSYTF TGTGCCAGCAGTTCCCGACAGGACAGGGGCAGCTACACCTTC
- TRBJ2-1 TRBV30 - CAWSADQTGANYNEQFF TGTGCCTGGAGTGCCGACCAAACGGGAGCAAATTACAATGAGCAGTTCTTC
TRBD1 TRBJ1-1 TRBV29-1 - CSVRQGPNTEAFF TGCAGCGTGAGACAGGGACCGAACACTGAAGCTTTCTTT
TRBD1 TRBJ1-2 TRBV6-1 - CASRLTGVYGYTF TGTGCCAGCAGGTTGACAGGGGTCTATGGCTACACCTTC
- TRBJ1-5 TRBV6-5 - CASSPGGVRDQPQHF TGTGCCAGCAGTCCGGGGGGAGTCCGGGATCAGCCCCAGCATTTT